This T cell receptor beta chain stems from a study of ipilimumab plus nivolumab after autologous stem cell transplantation. Sequenced by immunoSEQ multiplex PCR; TCRdb stores in-frame clones only, minus some. The sample includes 20,000 to 25,000 clones, around 84% of them seen just once. The source was PBMCs, collected in a trial of ipilimumab plus nivolumab as post-transplant consolidation. The sequence was obtained from a male donor with diffuse large B-cell lymphoma.

CDR3 in DNA: TGTGCCAGTCCCAGACAGGTCCATAGCTCCTATAATTCACCCCTCCACTTT. Protein: CASPRQVHSSYNSPLHF. This chain joins TRBV21-1 and TRBJ1-6; TRBD1, the table's D call, lacks a check against the DNA. TRBV21-1 is an annotated pseudogene. The length of the CDR3 is 17 residues.